This TCR beta chain came from a study of cytomegalovirus exposure and HLA in healthy donors. The V end was cut by 1 base, the J end by 5 bases, with 6 bases between. The CDR3 extends over 14 amino acids. Germline assignment: CDR1 MNHEY and CDR2 SMNVEV (reference sequence). Both 60 Vbeta primers and 13 Jbeta primers went into the PCR. Here immunoSEQ multiplex PCR was the method, and the copy in TCRdb shows in-frame clones only, minus some. This sample has 200,000 to 300,000 clones, with roughly 82% found just once. The chain recombines TRBV27 with TRBJ1-6; D is unresolved. The source is a middle-aged woman in good health and CMV-seropositive. The sequenced material came from PBMCs. CDR3 sequence reads: CASSLYANNSPLHF. The CDR3 nucleotides are TGTGCCAGCAGTTTATACGCGAATAATTCACCCCTCCACTTT.